This record concerns one T cell receptor (beta chain) sequence. The antigen remains unidentified. The germline CDR1 and CDR2 sequences are DFQATT and SNEGSKA (reference sequence). This CDR3 contains 15 residues. Making the TCR beta cDNA relied on 5'RACE template switching with UMIs. From its re-call of the 5' RACE reads, TCRdb lists each CDR3 protein once, without DNA. The listing records 200,000 to 300,000 distinct CDR3 sequences. The sample comes from a study of T cells expressing NK-cell markers. The wider study: The authors sequenced eight donors, of whom seven were HCMV-seropositive and one was seronegative. Broader study findings: In roughly 6 donors, dominant CD3+CD56+NKG2C+ clones formed about 1.0-7.5% of CD8+ cells. Topping the CD3+CD56-NKG2C+ fraction as well were these clonotypes, in a few donors.

This receptor was obtained from a man between 18 and 29 years old in good health. The V gene is TRBV20-1, the J gene TRBJ1-6; as DNA is missing, the TRBD1 call by TCRdb cannot be tested. Sequencing was carried out using blood T cells: a sorted CD56 or NKG2C T cell subset, CD4+ or CD8+ T cells, or bulk PBMC T cells (not recorded which). CDR3 in amino acids: CSAPRDRIIYSPLHF.